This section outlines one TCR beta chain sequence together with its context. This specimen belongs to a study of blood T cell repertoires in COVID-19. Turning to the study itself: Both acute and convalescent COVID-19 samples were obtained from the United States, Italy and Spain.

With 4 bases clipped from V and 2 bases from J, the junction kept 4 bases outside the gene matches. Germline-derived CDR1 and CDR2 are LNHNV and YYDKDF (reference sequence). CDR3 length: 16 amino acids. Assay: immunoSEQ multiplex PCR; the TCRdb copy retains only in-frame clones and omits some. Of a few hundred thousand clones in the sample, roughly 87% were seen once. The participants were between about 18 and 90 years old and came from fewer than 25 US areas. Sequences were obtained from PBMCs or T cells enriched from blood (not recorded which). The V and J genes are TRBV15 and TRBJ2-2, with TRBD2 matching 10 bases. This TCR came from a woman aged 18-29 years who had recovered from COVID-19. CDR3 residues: CATSTGLADNTGELFF. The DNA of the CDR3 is TGTGCCACCAGCACCGGACTAGCGGATAACACCGGGGAGCTGTTTTTT.